The next 6 T cell receptor beta chains were all read from a single sample in a study of chemoradiotherapy in HPV16-positive cancers. The repertoire was sequenced with immunoSEQ multiplex PCR; TCRdb's copy has only in-frame clones and lacks some. Of over a hundred clones in the sample, around 97% were seen once. The sample was tumor tissue, taken from a patient who underwent chemoradiotherapy. All receptors come from a human donor with HPV-associated anogenital cancer.

The chain carries TRBV5-1 and TRBJ2-5; 12 bases are a match to TRBD1. The J segment lost 3 bases and the V segment lost 7 bases, leaving 7 bases of the junction unmatched. Germline-derived CDR1 and CDR2 are SGHRS and YFSETQ. The CDR3 extends over 15 amino acids. The CDR3 loop is CASASGQGAEETQYF. As DNA, the CDR3 is TGCGCCAGCGCTTCGGGACAGGGGGCCGAAGAGACCCAGTACTTC.

The chain has TRBV19 and TRBJ1-1; the D is unclear. The CDR3 consists of 14 residues. CDR1 LNHDA and CDR2 SQIVND come from the germline V gene (reference sequence). The V end was cut by 3 bases, the J end by 5 bases, with 13 bases between. CDR3 in amino acids: CASSIPGVWTEAFF. CDR3 DNA: TGTGCCAGTAGTATCCCCGGGGTTTGGACTGAAGCTTTCTTT.

The rearrangement links TRBV2 to TRBJ1-5, with D possibly matching TRBD1 (5 bases). Trimming shortened V by 8 bases and J by 7 bases, and 15 bases separated the two germline ends. This CDR3 region has 13 residues. Germline V gives CDR1 SNHLY, CDR2 FYNNEI. The DNA of the CDR3 is TGTGCCAGCCGTACGGAATGGGACCAGCCCCAGCATTTT. It specifies CASRTEWDQPQHF.

The rearrangement joins TRBV11-2 to TRBJ2-1; a possible D gene is TRBD1 (5 bases). Germline CDR1 is SGHAT and CDR2 is FQNNGV. Trimming took off 2 bases at V and 14 bases at J, with 19 bases between the two ends. The CDR3 has 14 amino acids. CDR3: CASSLQVFRAAKFF. The CDR3 DNA reads TGTGCCAGCAGCTTACAGGTTTTCAGGGCAGCTAAGTTCTTC.

The J gene is TRBJ2-7, the V gene TRBV5-1, with D perhaps TRBD1 (5 bases). The germline V gene has CDR1 SGHRS and CDR2 YFSETQ. The CDR3 length is 14 residues. Trimming stripped 6 bases from V and 0 bases from J, with 13 bases between. The chain's CDR3 is CASTARQGSYEQYF. For the CDR3, the DNA is TGCGCCAGCACTGCTAGGCAGGGCTCCTACGAGCAGTACTTC.

The CDR3 is CSVERQGNYGYTF. CDR3 nucleotides: TGCAGCGTTGAAAGACAGGGGAACTATGGCTACACCTTC. The chain is built from TRBV29-1 and TRBJ1-2; 8 bases map to TRBD1. The CDR3 contains 13 residues. V shed 2 bases, J shed 2 bases, and the junction held 1 base outside the gene matches. Germline lookup yields CDR1 SQVTM and CDR2 ANQGSEA. Full variable domain (remainder filled in from reference TRBV29-1 and TRBJ1-2): SAVISQKPSRDICQRGTSLTIQCQVDSQVTMMFWYRQQPGQSLTLIATANQGSEATYESGFVIDKFPISRPNLTFSTLTVSNMSPEDSSIYLCSVERQGNYGYTFGSGTRLTVV.